What follows describes a single TCR beta chain. This entry is derived from a study of blood T cell repertoires in COVID-19. With V trimmed by 5 bases and J by 9 bases, 11 bases remained unmatched. From germline, CDR1 is MDHEN and CDR2 SYDVKM. The CDR3 contains 15 residues. Measured with immunoSEQ multiplex PCR; TCRdb has only the in-frame clones, and not every one. The table lists about 46,000 clones, around 83% of them singletons. The sequence was collected from a woman in her 50s who had recovered from COVID-19. This rearrangement joins TRBV28 to TRBJ1-5; 9 nucleotides match TRBD1. Sample: PBMCs or T cells enriched from blood (not recorded which). The CDR3 bases are TGTGCCAGCAGTCCGTCGGGGACAGGGTACCGGCCCCAGCATTTT. This translates into CASSPSGTGYRPQHF.